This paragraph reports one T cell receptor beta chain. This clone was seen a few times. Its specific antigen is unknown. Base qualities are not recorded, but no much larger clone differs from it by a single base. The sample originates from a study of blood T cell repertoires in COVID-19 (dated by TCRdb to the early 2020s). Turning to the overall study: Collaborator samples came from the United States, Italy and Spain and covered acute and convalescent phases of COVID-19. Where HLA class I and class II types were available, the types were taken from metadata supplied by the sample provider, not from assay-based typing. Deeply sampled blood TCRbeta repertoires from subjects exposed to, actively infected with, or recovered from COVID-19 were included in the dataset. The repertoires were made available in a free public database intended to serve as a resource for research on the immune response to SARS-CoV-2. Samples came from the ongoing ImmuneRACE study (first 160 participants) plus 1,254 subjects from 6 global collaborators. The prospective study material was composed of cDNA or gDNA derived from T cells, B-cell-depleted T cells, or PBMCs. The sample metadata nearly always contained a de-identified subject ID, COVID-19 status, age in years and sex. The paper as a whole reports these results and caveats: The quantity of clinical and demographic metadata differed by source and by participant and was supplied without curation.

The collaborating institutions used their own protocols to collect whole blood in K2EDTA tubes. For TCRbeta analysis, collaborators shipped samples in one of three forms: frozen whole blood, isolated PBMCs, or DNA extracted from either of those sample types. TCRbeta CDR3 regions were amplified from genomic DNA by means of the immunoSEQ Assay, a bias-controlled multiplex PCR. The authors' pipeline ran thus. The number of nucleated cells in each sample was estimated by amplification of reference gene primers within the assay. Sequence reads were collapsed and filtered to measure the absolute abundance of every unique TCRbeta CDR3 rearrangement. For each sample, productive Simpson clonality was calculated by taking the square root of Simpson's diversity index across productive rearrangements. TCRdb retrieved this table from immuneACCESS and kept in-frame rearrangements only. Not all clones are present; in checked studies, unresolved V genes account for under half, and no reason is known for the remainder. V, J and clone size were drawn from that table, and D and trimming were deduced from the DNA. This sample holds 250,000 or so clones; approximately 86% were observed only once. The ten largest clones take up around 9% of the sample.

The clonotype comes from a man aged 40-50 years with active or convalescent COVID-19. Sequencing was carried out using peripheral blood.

The CDR3 protein: CASSYSVSGTEAFF. The DNA reads TGTGCCAGCAGTTACTCGGTAAGCGGCACTGAAGCTTTCTTT. The chain couples TRBV6-6 to TRBJ1-1; the D gene is not confidently resolved. CDR1 MNHNY and CDR2 SVGAGI are derived from the germline V gene (reference sequence). Deletion took 0 bases off V and 4 bases off J, with a span of 9 bases between the germline ends. Inclusive of the bounding cysteine and phenylalanine, the CDR3 is 14 residues long. Only the CDR3 DNA stays, 42 bases, in frame from base 1.